This section outlines one TCR beta chain sequence together with its context. Time point of the sample: pre-treatment sample, taken before nivolumab and TIL therapy. Pleural nodules or supraclavicular lymph nodes made up most of the excised metastases sampled. The CDR3 has 18 residues. Germline V gene data show CDR1 as LGHNA and CDR2 as YSLEER. V lost 0 bases to trimming and J lost 7 bases, with 23 bases between them. Sequencing used immunoSEQ v3. Here immunoSEQ multiplex PCR was the method, and the copy in TCRdb shows in-frame clones only, minus some. The data contain 45,000 to 60,000 clones, roughly 70% of them seen just once; the ten biggest clones take up about 6%. These data are taken from a study of TIL therapy for anti-PD-1-resistant metastatic lung cancer. Study summary: Patients had a median age of almost 55 years (range roughly 35-80).

The receptor comes from a person aged 25 to 85 with non-small cell lung cancer. Sequenced material: tumor tissue, taken at baseline. The genes are TRBV4-3 and TRBJ2-3; TRBD1 is a possible D gene (5 bases). The chain's CDR3 is CASSQDKDIGQLVNTQYF. CDR3 nucleotide sequence: TGCGCCAGCAGCCAAGATAAGGACATCGGACAACTCGTGAATACGCAGTATTTT.